This T cell receptor (beta chain) was sequenced during a study of shared clonotypes between healthy human individuals (dated by TCRdb to between 2020 and 2021). General notes on the study: Three men and two women, aged 18 to 49 years, made up the cohort. For each donor, CD4 naive and CD4 memory were each run on three plates, CD8 naive on two plates, and CD8 memory on one plate. To estimate repertoire size and how much clonotypes are shared between individuals, the study performed deep sequencing of blood TCR repertoires from about five healthy adults. To increase sequencing depth and limit assay-specific biases, TCR repertoire library preparation and sequencing were carried out by different laboratories using diverse techniques. Leukapheresis yielded between about 0.8 and 9.5 billion PBMCs per donor.

The donors were healthy, HIV-negative adults who had no recently reported acute infections or vaccinations. Only Caucasian adults living in Nashville, Tennessee, USA were represented among the donors. Magnetic negative selection was used to enrich CD4+ T cells, after which naive cells were positively selected on CD45RA and the negative fraction became the memory subset. Blood was collected by leukapheresis, and PBMCs were isolated by Ficoll-Histopaque density gradient centrifugation and then cryopreserved in liquid nitrogen vapor phase. Analytical flow cytometry was used to check the purity and quantity of each magnetically sorted T cell population. Genomic DNA was isolated from every sorted fraction and measured by UV absorbance on a Nanodrop 2000c. Details on this clone: Its specific antigen is unknown. Per-base quality was not reported, and no clone a single base away is much larger than it.

CDR1 SGHKS and CDR2 YYEKEE were looked up in the germline V gene (reference sequence). The CDR3, cysteine through phenylalanine, is 12 amino acids long. The only DNA kept is the CDR3, 36 bases in frame from the first base. The germline V and J ends show losses of 6 bases and 9 bases respectively, and no gene match explains 8 bases of the junction. The paper's findings and limits, for the study overall: Clonotypes shared by all four sorted-subset donors showed higher generation probabilities than non-shared clonotypes. The small number of donors limited the genetic and exposure-history diversity represented. About 4.5% of naive CD4, 3.5% of naive CD8, about 2.4% of memory CD4, and 0.35% to 0.5% of memory CD8 clonotypes were shared across several donors. Estimated clonotype richness was generally larger for naive than for memory subsets. Incomplete sequencing was indicated by rarefaction of sorted-subset datasets, despite the large sequencing depth. Sampling was restricted to blood, and TCR repertoires in tissue are likely to differ from TCR repertoires in blood. Pairwise subsampling led to the expectation that sequencing depth would affect the degree of clonotype sharing among donors.

TCR CDR3 regions were amplified from genomic DNA by multiplex PCR using the deep immunoSEQ assay. Extracted genomic DNA from each cell subset was distributed evenly across all wells of several immunoSEQ 96-well plates, and each plate was treated as a replicate. For sorted subsets, each replicate PCR was loaded with about 0.2 ug genomic DNA, equivalent to about 30,000 T cell genomes. The purified libraries were quantified using a Qubit 3.0 fluorometer, sized with a Bioanalyzer 2100, and then quantified again using the KAPA Library Quantification kit. A separate single-read 150-cycle Illumina NextSeq 550 flow cell was used to sequence each immunoSEQ 96-well plate. The study's processing was this. The immunoSEQ output contained only junctional sequences without quality scores, so filtering could not match that applied to full-length reads. To assign V/J genes and CDR3, sequences were annotated against IMGT germline references using PyIR, a Python wrapper for IgBLAST v1.9. Reads were removed for weak V/J assignments (E-value above 1e-6), missing CDR3, stop codons, out-of-frame junctions, or ambiguous translated residues. V3J clonotypes were defined by identical inferred V gene, J gene, and CDR3 amino acid sequence. The percentage overlap between two repertoires was calculated by dividing the number of shared unique clonotypes by the size of the smaller repertoire. Repertoire richness was assessed with RTK rarefaction, the Chao1 estimator, and Recon v2.1 estimates of unobserved clonotypes. Generation probabilities were computed with OLGA for all TCRbeta clonotypes obtained by the gDNA method from a handful of donors. In its TCRdb copy, this immuneACCESS table keeps in-frame sequences only and misses some clones. Where compared with another copy, unresolved V genes explain less than half of these, and the others have no known cause. V and J calls and clone size come straight from that table; D and trimming were deduced from the DNA. Present in this sample are approximately 1.5 million clones, approximately 98.5% of which were seen just once. The ten largest clones add up to about 0.35% of the sample.

The TCR was taken from a young man in good health. Sequenced material: naive CD4+ T cells sorted from blood. Explained via the paper, the cell subset or site label denotes: CD45RA+ positively selected. The chain employs TRBV5-5 and TRBJ2-7; 8 nucleotides in the junction match TRBD1. The CDR3 sequence is CASTFDRGRQYF. The base sequence is TGTGCCAGCACCTTTGACAGGGGTCGGCAGTACTTC.